The T cell receptor beta chain described here comes from a study of cytomegalovirus exposure and HLA in healthy donors. Background on the study: Among several hundred genotyped donors, 80% to 90% fell in the Caucasian-associated ancestry cluster. Overall study findings and caveats: Testing in vitro showed a few CMV-associated chains specific for CMV antigens.

A note on this clone: The antigen remains unidentified.

The donors comprised healthy bone marrow donors. Likely unrecorded immune exposures existed in these nominally healthy donors. The study ran its PCR with 60 Vbeta and 13 Jbeta primers. Libraries were prepared by immunoSEQ multiplex PCR; TCRdb keeps only in-frame clonotypes and omits some of them. The top ten hold roughly 4.5% of the sample, which has 150,000 or so clones, 80% to 85% seen once. CDR1 and CDR2 from the germline V gene are SGDLS and YYNGEE. The CDR3 sequence is 15 residues long. With 3 bases clipped from V and 8 bases from J, the junction kept 10 bases outside the gene matches. The gene calls are TRBV9 and TRBJ2-1, with 8 bases that match TRBD2. This TCR derives from a man in his fifties in good health and CMV-seropositive. Material: PBMCs. CDR3 bases: TGTGCCAGCAGCGCCCCCGGGACTAGTGAGGATGAGCAGTTCTTC. It specifies CASSAPGTSEDEQFF.